The 7 T cell receptor beta chains given below trace back to one sample, sequenced in a study of blood T cells in healthy people across ages. A J-beta primer mix and a sample-barcoded 5' primer were used in a second PCR of roughly 6 to 12 cycles. TCRdb reprocessed the 5' RACE reads with MiXCR, giving one entry per CDR3 protein. The sample records about 700,000 distinct CDR3 sequences, roughly 30% being singletons. Input material: blood. The receptor set was obtained from a woman older than 75 in good health.

The rearrangement uses TRBV18 and TRBJ1-1; unclear D gene. From germline, CDR1 is KGHSH and CDR2 LQKENI. Deletions cut 4 bases from V and 1 base from J, with 10 bases between. The CDR3 consists of 14 residues. CDR3 amino acids: CASSLRQRNTEAFF. CDR3 bases: TGTGCCAGCTCACTCCGACAACGGAACACTGAAGCTTTCTTT.

This clonotype appeared many times. The V gene is TRBV6-1, the J gene TRBJ2-7; tentative D call: TRBD2 (7 bases). Between the trimmed V and J ends, which lost 0 bases and 0 bases, there was a span of 15 bases. Germline CDR1 MNHNS, CDR2 SASEGT. The CDR3 has 17 amino acids. The CDR3 region is CASSEALRGAYSYEQYF. CDR3 coding DNA: TGTGCCAGCAGTGAAGCGCTTCGGGGGGCCTACTCCTACGAGCAGTACTTC.

As to this clonotype: One end of the junction varies from germline; a read error may be responsible. The chain uses TRBV4-2 and TRBJ2-1; 12 nucleotides align to TRBD2. This CDR3 has 17 residues. Looked up from germline, CDR1 is LGHNA and CDR2 is YNFKEQ. This CDR3 is CVSSPLSSGGAVNKQFF. CDR3 in DNA: TGTGTCAGCAGCCCATTGTCTAGCGGGGGGGCTGTCAATAAGCAGTTCTTC.

This clonotype was picked up many times. The CDR3 bases are TGTGCCAGCAGCTCCCGAACTAGCGAGCGGGACAATGAGCAGTTCTTC. As protein: CASSSRTSERDNEQFF. The chain joins TRBV7-3 to TRBJ2-1; 7 nucleotides line up with TRBD2. The CDR3 consists of 16 residues. V lost 4 bases and J lost 5; bases outside the gene matches: 11. CDR1 and CDR2 (germline): SGHTA, FQGTGA.

In this sample, this clonotype turned up many times. This chain uses TRBV12-3 or TRBV12-4 with TRBJ1-2; D perhaps matches TRBD1 (6 bases). Deletions cut 7 bases from V and 4 bases from J, with 19 bases between. This CDR3 region has 15 residues. The CDR3 DNA sequence: TGTGCCAGCATCCCCTCCGGGGGGCGCGGCTATGGCTACACCTTC. It is translated as CASIPSGGRGYGYTF.

At least ten counts were recorded for this clonotype. The chain joins TRBV10-3 to TRBJ2-1; the match to TRBD1 covers 8 bases. Germline CDR1 is ENHRY and CDR2 is SYGVKD. V was pared by 6 bases and J by 1 base, with 5 bases of the junction left unmatched. The CDR3 is made up of 15 amino acids. The CDR3 DNA reads as TGTGCCATCAGGCCCGACAGGGGTTCCTACAATGAGCAGTTCTTC. As protein: CAIRPDRGSYNEQFF.

The chain uses TRBV20-1 and TRBJ1-4, with D uncertain. The germline V and J ends were trimmed by 3 bases and 2 bases, with 13 bases remaining between them. Per germline, CDR1 DFQATT and CDR2 SNEGSKA (reference sequence). This CDR3 has 15 amino acids. Here the CDR3 reads CSASGRPGTNEKLFF. CDR3 DNA: TGCAGTGCTAGTGGGAGGCCTGGGACTAATGAAAAACTGTTTTTT.